The clone carrying this TCR beta chain was observed a single time. This sample was taken from a study of blood T cell repertoires in COVID-19. Original processing methods: Amplified reference gene primers provided the basis for estimating nucleated cell counts. Sequencing was performed with immunoSEQ multiplex PCR; in TCRdb, only in-frame clones are kept and a portion is missing. V, J and clone size were drawn from that table, and D and trimming were deduced from the DNA. The repertoire includes roughly 100,000 clones, about 77% of them detected once, and approximately 9.3% sits in the top ten. The CDR3 has 15 amino acids. The V gene lost 6 bases and the J gene lost 0 bases, with 9 bases spanning the gap. CDR1 is SEHNR, CDR2 FQNEAQ, per germline (reference sequence).

The sample consisted of peripheral blood. This chain links TRBV7-9 with TRBJ2-6; D unresolved. The clonotype comes from a woman older than 75 with acute or convalescent COVID-19. CDR3 DNA: TGTGCCAGCAGATCCCTTTTCTCTGGGGCCAACGTCCTGACTTTC. Translated: CASRSLFSGANVLTF.